These 5 T cell receptor beta chains originate from one sample sequenced in a study of blood T cell repertoires in COVID-19. TCRdb's copy holds only in-frame clones and misses some; the assay was immunoSEQ multiplex PCR. The table has tens of thousands of clones, about four fifths seen once. The specimen was peripheral blood. These TCRs come from an elderly woman with acute or convalescent COVID-19.

The genes are TRBV6-5 and TRBJ1-2; TRBD1 might be the D (6 bases). V gave up 0 bases and J gave up 8 bases, with 19 bases separating them. CDR1 and CDR2 (germline): MNHEY, SVGAGI. The length of the CDR3 is 16 residues. The CDR3 bases are TGTGCCAGCAGTTACTCGACAGGACATTCCTTACTAGGCTACACCTTC. It encodes CASSYSTGHSLLGYTF.

The chain employs TRBV6-6 and TRBJ1-2; D gene uncertain. CDR3 length: 16 residues. Trimming removed 6 bases from V and 2 bases from J, with 19 bases in between. Germline V gene lookup returns CDR1 MNHNY and CDR2 SVGAGI (reference sequence). CDR3 sequence reads: CASSPQEGGKNYGYTF. The CDR3 DNA reads as TGTGCCAGCAGCCCTCAAGAGGGAGGGAAGAACTATGGCTACACCTTC.

The chain has TRBV12-3 or TRBV12-4 and TRBJ2-3; possibly TRBD1 for D (5 bases). Deletions cut 4 bases from V and 5 bases from J, with 10 bases between. The CDR3 length is 13 residues. The CDR3 nucleotides read TGTGCCAGCAGTTACCAGGGCAAAGATACGCAGTATTTT. Translated: CASSYQGKDTQYF.

V is TRBV7-7 and J is TRBJ2-5; 9 bases are a match to TRBD2. CDR1 and CDR2 from the germline V gene are SSHAT and FNYEAQ (reference sequence). Trimming took 5 bases from V and 2 from J; bases not matched to a gene: 6. The CDR3 is 15 residues long. The CDR3 loop is CASSHDAGGQETQYF. The CDR3 DNA sequence: TGTGCCAGCAGCCATGATGCGGGAGGGCAAGAGACCCAGTACTTC.

This clone was found once. The chain is built from TRBV5-1 and TRBJ2-5; D perhaps matches TRBD1 (5 bases). CDR3 length: 15 residues. Germline CDR1 is SGHRS and CDR2 is YFSETQ. Trimming cost V 4 bases and J 2 bases, with 15 bases left between them. The CDR3 coding sequence is TGCGCCAGCAGCCTCATGCAGGGTAGACAAGAGACCCAGTACTTC. It codes for CASSLMQGRQETQYF. Supplemented by reference TRBV5-1 and TRBJ2-5, the full variable domain reads KAGVTQTPRYLIKTRGQQVTLSCSPISGHRSVSWYQQTPGQGLQFLFEYFSETQRNKGNFPGRFSGRQFSNSRSEMNVSTLELGDSALYLCASSLMQGRQETQYFGPGTRLLVL.